This TCR beta chain emerged from a study of shared clonotypes between healthy human individuals. Overall study results and limits: The study's rarefaction showed incomplete sorted-subset sequencing despite large depth.

The germline CDR1 and CDR2 sequences are MDHEN and SYDVKM. The junction had 10 bases not matched to a gene; V was cut back by 6 bases and J by 2 bases. This CDR3 has 15 residues. In regard to this clone: Its antigen is still unknown.

Sequencing used immunoSEQ multiplex PCR; TCRdb keeps in-frame clones, though not all of them. The sample contains 2 million to 2.5 million clones, more than 85% of which appear only once. Donors had no recently reported acute infections or vaccinations and were HIV-negative. This TCR was sampled from a man between 18 and 29 years old in good health. Some clones in this sample may be carry-over from other donors' samples. The sequenced sample was naive CD4+ T cells from PBMCs. Subset: CD45RA+ positively selected. The chain employs TRBV28 and TRBJ2-7; TRBD2 matches 7 bases. This CDR3 reads CASSPTSAGTYEQYF. The CDR3 DNA reads TGTGCCAGCAGCCCAACTAGCGCGGGGACCTACGAGCAGTACTTC.